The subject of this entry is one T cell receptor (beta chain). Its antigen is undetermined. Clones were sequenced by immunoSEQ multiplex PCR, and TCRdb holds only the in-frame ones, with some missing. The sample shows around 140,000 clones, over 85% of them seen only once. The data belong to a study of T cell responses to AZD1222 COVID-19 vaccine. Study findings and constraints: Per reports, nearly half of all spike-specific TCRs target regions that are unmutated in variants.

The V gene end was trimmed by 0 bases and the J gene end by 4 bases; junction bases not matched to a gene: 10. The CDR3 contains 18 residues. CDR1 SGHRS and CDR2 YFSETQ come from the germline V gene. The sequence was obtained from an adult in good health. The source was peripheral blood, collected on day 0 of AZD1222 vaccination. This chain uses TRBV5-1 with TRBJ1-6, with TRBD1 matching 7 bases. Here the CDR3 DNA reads TGCGCCAGCAGCTTGGTGGGACAGACTACTCTTTATAATTCACCCCTCCACTTT. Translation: CASSLVGQTTLYNSPLHF.